This T cell receptor (beta chain) appears in the sequencing data of a study of sequential checkpoint blockade in melanoma. Study information: TCRβ was sequenced from DNA of under 100 pretreatment tumors.

The germline V gene encodes CDR1 SGHRS and CDR2 YFSETQ. V dropped 4 bases and J dropped 3; count of bases not matched to a gene: 4. The CDR3 extends over 16 amino acids. Sequencing was performed with immunoSEQ multiplex PCR; in TCRdb, only in-frame clones are kept and a portion is missing. The sample carries more than 4,500 clones, about 30% recorded once. Sample treatment: randomized to nivolumab then ipilimumab (arm A) or the reverse (arm B). This TCR derives from a human donor with melanoma. The sample was tumor tissue (inferred from file names), taken from a patient given nivolumab and ipilimumab in sequence. This rearrangement joins TRBV5-1 to TRBJ1-4; TRBD1 matches 12 bases. The CDR3 loop reads CASSGGQGAANEKLFF. In DNA form, the CDR3 reads TGCGCCAGCAGCGGGGGACAGGGGGCCGCTAATGAAAAACTGTTTTTT.